The 29 T cell receptor beta chains reported below all come from one sample, sequenced in a study of graft-versus-host responses after intestinal transplantation. The assay was immunoSEQ multiplex PCR, and TCRdb's table has in-frame clones only and misses some. Of around 69,000 clones listed, nearly 90% were seen once; the top ten hold less than 4.5%. For these TCRs, the target antigens are not known. Sequenced here: unstimulated CD8+ T cells sorted from spleen or lymph node cells, sampled before transplant. The receptor source for this set is a human donor who was the organ donor for an intestinal transplant.

This sequence joins TRBV18 and TRBJ2-3, with D possibly being TRBD1 (6 bases). The CDR3 is 15 residues long. Trimming pared 0 bases from V and 3 bases from J, leaving 10 bases between. Per germline, CDR1 KGHSH and CDR2 LQKENI. CDR3 sequence (DNA): TGTGCCAGCTCACCACCGGACAGCTCTACAGATACGCAGTATTTT. Translated, it gives CASSPPDSSTDTQYF.

The genes are TRBV2 and TRBJ1-2, with TRBD1 as a possible D gene (6 bases). The CDR3 loop spans 15 amino acids. The germline V and J ends were trimmed by 5 bases and 0 bases, with 13 bases remaining between them. Germline V CDR1 and CDR2: SNHLY, FYNNEI. The CDR3 sequence: CASSPQGTSNYGYTF. As DNA, the CDR3 is TGTGCCAGCAGTCCACAGGGAACCTCTAACTATGGCTACACCTTC. Variable domain in full (rest from reference TRBV2 and TRBJ1-2): EPEVTQTPSHQVTQMGQEVILRCVPISNHLYFYWYRQILGQKVEFLVSFYNNEISEKSEIFDDQFSVERPDGSNFTLKIRSTKLEDSAMYFCASSPQGTSNYGYTFGSGTRLTVV.

The V call is TRBV15, the J call TRBJ2-5; D perhaps matches TRBD1 (5 bases). From germline, CDR1 is LNHNV and CDR2 YYDKDF (reference sequence). The V end lost 0 bases, the J end lost 3 bases, and 11 bases lay between the germline ends. The CDR3 sequence is 15 residues long. The CDR3 nucleotides read TGTGCCACCAGCAGAGATTCAGGGCATGAAGAGACCCAGTACTTC. This gives the protein CATSRDSGHEETQYF.

V gene TRBV11-2 combines with J gene TRBJ1-1; a weak D match, TRBD1 (5 bases). The CDR3 totals 13 residues. V was trimmed by 5 bases and J by 6 bases, leaving 13 bases between them. CDR1 and CDR2 from the germline V gene are SGHAT and FQNNGV. For the CDR3, the DNA is TGTGCCAGCAGCCCGGGGGACGCCCCTGAAGCTTTCTTT. This encodes CASSPGDAPEAFF.

V and J are TRBV4-2 and TRBJ1-2, with 9 bases that match TRBD1. V was pared by 3 bases and J by 7 bases, with 9 bases of the junction left unmatched. Germline CDR1 is LGHNA and CDR2 is YNFKEQ. The CDR3 loop spans 15 amino acids. The CDR3, as DNA: TGTGCCAGCAGCCACCGAAACAGGGGGCTGAGTGGCTACACCTTC. This codes for CASSHRNRGLSGYTF.

The CDR3 nucleotides are TGTGCCAGCAGTGAATCCGGGACTAGCGGGGGAGTGAGCACAGATACGCAGTATTTT. Its protein product is CASSESGTSGGVSTDTQYF. The chain uses TRBV6-1 and TRBJ2-3; 14 bases fit TRBD2. CDR1 and CDR2 (germline): MNHNS, SASEGT. V trimming: 2 bases; J trimming: 0 bases; junction bases outside the gene matches: 7. This CDR3 has 19 residues.

The table lists this clone with a count of one. J is TRBJ2-3 and V is TRBV27, with 8 bases identical to TRBD2. This CDR3 is built from 15 residues. From germline, CDR1 is MNHEY and CDR2 SMNVEV (reference sequence). Trimming took 2 bases from V and 0 from J; bases not matched to a gene: 1. The CDR3 spells CASSLGLASTDTQYF. The CDR3 nucleotides are TGTGCCAGCAGTTTAGGACTAGCCAGCACAGATACGCAGTATTTT.

The CDR3 is CASSRRDRVGSYGYTF. DNA for the CDR3: TGTGCCAGCAGCCGCCGGGACAGGGTGGGTAGCTATGGCTACACCTTC. The chain has TRBV7-9 and TRBJ1-2, with 9 bases identical to TRBD1. CDR3 size: 16 residues. V was pared by 5 bases and J by 4 bases, with 11 bases of the junction left unmatched. The germline V gene encodes CDR1 SEHNR and CDR2 FQNEAQ (reference sequence).

The chain links TRBV2 to TRBJ2-7; tentatively, D is TRBD1 (7 bases). Per germline, CDR1 SNHLY and CDR2 FYNNEI. The CDR3 sequence is 14 residues long. Trimming took 3 bases from V and 5 from J, leaving 14 bases between them. The CDR3 here is CASSEPRRGDEQYV. The CDR3 DNA reads TGTGCCAGCAGTGAGCCCCGCAGGGGGGACGAGCAGTACGTC.

The rearrangement links TRBV29-1 to TRBJ2-1; D possibly corresponds to TRBD1 (6 bases). Trimming stripped 1 base from V and 4 bases from J, with 11 bases between. The CDR3 has 14 amino acids. The V gene's germline CDR1 is SQVTM and CDR2 ANQGSEA. The CDR3 protein is CSVEGGTQYNEQFF. The CDR3 region has the DNA TGCAGCGTTGAAGGAGGGACACAATACAATGAGCAGTTCTTC.

The chain combines TRBV29-1 with TRBJ1-2, with D unclear. V was cut by 3 bases and J by 5 bases, with 13 bases left in between. The germline V gene encodes CDR1 SQVTM and CDR2 ANQGSEA. This CDR3 has 13 amino acids. The CDR3 spells CSVDTGREYGYTF. CDR3 coding DNA: TGCAGCGTTGATACGGGCCGGGAATATGGCTACACCTTC.

As DNA, the CDR3 is TGTGCCAGCAGCCCCAGGAACACTGAAGCTTTCTTT. This gives the protein CASSPRNTEAFF. The chain employs TRBV7-9 and TRBJ1-1, with no clear D. Between the trimmed V and J ends, which lost 5 bases and 1 base, there was a span of 5 bases. CDR3 size: 12 residues. Germline CDR1 and CDR2: SEHNR and FQNEAQ (reference sequence). The full variable domain, completed using reference TRBV7-9 and TRBJ1-1, is DTGVSQNPRHKITKRGQNVTFRCDPISEHNRLYWYRQTLGQGPEFLTYFQNEAQLEKSRLLSDRFSAERPKGSFSTLEIQRTEQGDSAMYLCASSPRNTEAFFGQGTRLTVV.

This chain joins TRBV28 and TRBJ1-2; 8 bases are shared with TRBD1. Per germline, CDR1 MDHEN and CDR2 SYDVKM. The CDR3 is made up of 15 amino acids. Unmatched junction bases numbered 14, after V lost 7 bases and J lost 7 bases. The CDR3 nucleotides read TGTGCCAGCATCCAGACAGGGGCTTGGGCGAGTGGCTACACCTTC. Translation gives CASIQTGAWASGYTF.

The genes are TRBV10-3 and TRBJ2-7; weak D call: TRBD1 (6 bases). Per the germline V gene, CDR1 is ENHRY and CDR2 is SYGVKD. The CDR3 has 16 amino acids. The CDR3 sequence is CAISESAGTLGDEQHV. The CDR3, as DNA: TGTGCCATCAGTGAGTCGGCCGGGACACTAGGCGACGAGCAGCACGTC.

The V and J genes are TRBV9 and TRBJ1-5, with 7 bases fitting TRBD1. With V trimmed by 0 bases and J by 5 bases, 2 bases remained unmatched. Germline V CDR1 and CDR2: SGDLS, YYNGEE. The CDR3 extends over 14 amino acids. The CDR3 spells CASSVEGADQPQHF. The CDR3 bases are TGTGCCAGCAGCGTAGAGGGGGCGGATCAGCCCCAGCATTTT.

This clone has a single count. The V and J genes are TRBV5-4 and TRBJ1-4, with D maybe TRBD1 (6 bases). This CDR3 spans 15 amino acids. Per the germline V gene, CDR1 is SGHNT and CDR2 is YYREEE (reference sequence). V lost 1 base to trimming and J lost 8 bases, with 15 bases between them. This CDR3 reads CASSLFSGGLEKLFF. The CDR3, as DNA: TGTGCCAGCAGCTTGTTTTCCGGGGGGCTAGAAAAACTGTTTTTT.

The chain carries TRBV16 and TRBJ2-1; D possibly corresponds to TRBD1 (5 bases). This CDR3 has 13 amino acids. The germline V and J ends were trimmed by 0 bases and 14 bases, with 14 bases remaining between them. The V gene's germline CDR1 is KGHSY and CDR2 FQNENV. CDR3 nucleotide sequence: TGTGCCAGCAGCCAATCATTTGATACAGGCGAGTTCTTC. The encoded protein is CASSQSFDTGEFF.

The chain employs TRBV27 and TRBJ1-5, with D tentatively TRBD1 (6 bases). Germline V CDR1 and CDR2: MNHEY, SMNVEV (reference sequence). The V end lost 6 bases, the J end lost 5 bases, and 11 bases lay between the germline ends. The CDR3 is 13 amino acids. The CDR3 reads CASSMTGYQPQHF. The DNA for the CDR3 is TGTGCCAGCAGCATGACAGGCTATCAGCCCCAGCATTTT.

The V call is TRBV25-1, the J call TRBJ2-2; 10 bases match TRBD2. The CDR3 is 18 residues long. Germline loops: CDR1 MGHDK, CDR2 SYGVNS. Trimming at V came to 1 base and at J to 6 bases, leaving 11 bases not matched to a gene. CDR3 in amino acids: CASSEFLAGGLYPGELFF. DNA for the CDR3: TGTGCCAGCAGTGAATTCTTAGCGGGGGGTTTGTATCCCGGGGAGCTGTTTTTT.

The chain joins TRBV6-1 to TRBJ2-5; possibly TRBD2 for D (7 bases). This CDR3 is built from 14 residues. V was trimmed by 3 bases and J by 5 bases, leaving 13 bases between them. Germline V gives CDR1 MNHNS, CDR2 SASEGT. CDR3 DNA: TGTGCCAGCAGTGACTCGGGGGGCTTTGAGACCCAGTACTTC. As protein: CASSDSGGFETQYF.

V gene TRBV15 combines with J gene TRBJ1-4; tentative D call: TRBD1 (6 bases). Trimming cost V 0 bases and J 5 bases, with 10 bases left between them. Germline assignment: CDR1 LNHNV and CDR2 YYDKDF (reference sequence). The CDR3 loop spans 15 amino acids. The CDR3 reads CATSRDGGANEKLFF. The CDR3 region has the DNA TGTGCCACCAGCAGAGATGGGGGGGCAAATGAAAAACTGTTTTTT.

The table lists this clone with a count of one. CDR3: CASSWNRVGYYGYTF. The CDR3 region has the DNA TGTGCCAGCAGTTGGAACAGGGTGGGGTACTATGGCTACACCTTC. The chain employs TRBV6-5 and TRBJ1-2; TRBD1 is a possible D gene (6 bases). Germline V gene lookup returns CDR1 MNHEY and CDR2 SVGAGI. The CDR3 runs 15 residues. V was pared by 4 bases and J by 3 bases, with 15 bases between.

This chain connects TRBV7-3 to TRBJ2-5; 8 bases line up with TRBD1. The CDR3 runs 15 residues. The germline V gene has CDR1 SGHTA and CDR2 FQGTGA. Trimming cost V 4 bases and J 4 bases; bases outside gene matches: 8. The CDR3 DNA reads as TGTGCCAGCAGCTCGGGCAGGGGGCCGCGAGAGACCCAGTACTTC. It encodes CASSSGRGPRETQYF.

The chain combines TRBV5-1 with TRBJ2-7; 7 nucleotides agree with TRBD2. V gave up 5 bases and J gave up 2 bases; unmatched junction bases: 25. The CDR3 extends over 20 amino acids. Germline CDR1 SGHRS, CDR2 YFSETQ. The CDR3 DNA sequence: TGCGCCAGCAGTCCACCCAACATACCCTGGGATCTTCTAGCGGCCTACGAGCAGTACGTC. Protein: CASSPPNIPWDLLAAYEQYV.

This chain connects TRBV2 to TRBJ2-2, with 7 bases identical to TRBD2. This CDR3 region has 15 residues. The V segment lost 6 bases and the J segment 3 bases; nucleotides outside the gene matches: 7. Germline V gives CDR1 SNHLY, CDR2 FYNNEI. The CDR3 DNA follows: TGTGCCAGCAGCAACCGGGGGGACTACACCGGGGAGCTGTTTTTT. Translated, it gives CASSNRGDYTGELFF.

The J gene is TRBJ1-1, the V gene TRBV19, with 10 bases identical to TRBD1. J was trimmed by 1 base and V by 3 bases; bases with no gene match: 8. CDR1 is LNHDA and CDR2 is SQIVND in the germline V gene (reference sequence). This CDR3 comprises 17 residues. CDR3 in amino acids: CASSIGTGAARNTEAFF. The CDR3 DNA is TGTGCCAGTAGTATTGGGACAGGGGCCGCCAGGAACACTGAAGCTTTCTTT. The full variable domain, rest sourced from reference TRBV19 and TRBJ1-1, is DGGITQSPKYLFRKEGQNVTLSCEQNLNHDAMYWYRQDPGQGLRLIYYSQIVNDFQKGDIAEGYSVSREKKESFPLTVTSAQKNPTAFYLCASSIGTGAARNTEAFFGQGTRLTVV.

The chain links TRBV19 to TRBJ1-5; maybe TRBD1 (5 bases). Trimming left V 8 bases short and J 0 bases short, with 8 bases between. CDR3 length: 13 amino acids. Germline assignment: CDR1 LNHDA and CDR2 SQIVND (reference sequence). CDR3 in amino acids: CASETASNQPQHF. As DNA, the CDR3 is TGTGCCAGTGAGACAGCTAGCAATCAGCCCCAGCATTTT.

The chain uses TRBV19 and TRBJ1-2, with D unclear. The length of the CDR3 is 14 residues. Per the germline V gene, CDR1 is LNHDA and CDR2 is SQIVND (reference sequence). Trimming took 5 bases from V and 3 from J, leaving 13 bases between them. This CDR3 reads CASSEGSTDYGYTF. The CDR3 nucleotides are TGTGCCAGTAGTGAGGGAAGTACGGACTATGGCTACACCTTC. The variable domain in full, completed from reference TRBV19 and TRBJ1-2, reads DGGITQSPKYLFRKEGQNVTLSCEQNLNHDAMYWYRQDPGQGLRLIYYSQIVNDFQKGDIAEGYSVSREKKESFPLTVTSAQKNPTAFYLCASSEGSTDYGYTFGSGTRLTVV.

This clone is a singleton in its sample. V gene TRBV9 combines with J gene TRBJ2-2; TRBD2 agrees at 7 bases. V lost 0 bases and J lost 1; bases outside the gene matches: 3. Germline CDR1 SGDLS, CDR2 YYNGEE. This CDR3 comprises 16 residues. The chain's CDR3 is CASSVAGGGNTGELFF. CDR3 DNA sequence: TGTGCCAGCAGCGTAGCGGGCGGGGGGAACACCGGGGAGCTGTTTTTT.